A single sample is the source of the 15 T cell receptor beta chains below, sequenced in a study of blood T cell repertoires in COVID-19. Here immunoSEQ multiplex PCR was the method, and the copy in TCRdb shows in-frame clones only, minus some. The sample yields over 200,000 clones, 70% to 90% seen once. Sequencing was carried out using peripheral blood. These receptors were obtained from a woman aged 18 to 35 who had recovered from COVID-19.

The rearrangement joins TRBV13 to TRBJ2-3; 8 bases map to TRBD2. Germline CDR1 is PRHDT and CDR2 is FYEKMQ (reference sequence). The CDR3 totals 17 residues. The V segment lost 5 bases and the J segment 3 bases; nucleotides outside the gene matches: 13. The CDR3 loop reads CASSLGALAGWTDTQYF. In nucleotides, the CDR3 is TGTGCCAGCAGCCTGGGTGCGCTAGCGGGTTGGACAGATACGCAGTATTTT.

This clone was seen once. The identical CDR3 is also encoded by other nucleotide sequences in the sample. The rearrangement joins TRBV18 to TRBJ2-5; 7 bases fit TRBD1. The germline CDR1 and CDR2 sequences are KGHSH and LQKENI. The CDR3 totals 13 residues. The J segment lost 5 bases and the V segment lost 2 bases, leaving 2 bases of the junction unmatched. For the CDR3, the DNA is TGTGCCAGCTCACCAACAGGGGTGGAGACCCAGTACTTC. Its translation is CASSPTGVETQYF. Together with reference TRBV18 and TRBJ2-5, the CDR3 gives the full variable domain: NAGVMQNPRHLVRRRGQEARLRCSPMKGHSHVYWYRQLPEEGLKFMVYLQKENIIDESGMPKERFSAEFPKEGPSILRIQQVVRGDSAAYFCASSPTGVETQYFGPGTRLLVL.

In DNA, the CDR3 is TGTGCCAGCAGTTTATCTTTTGACAGCCTAAACATTCAGTACTTC. As protein: CASSLSFDSLNIQYF. The genes are TRBV27 and TRBJ2-4; TRBD1 might be the D (5 bases). V was clipped by 0 bases and J by 6 bases, with 12 bases between them. The CDR3 sequence is 15 residues long. CDR1 and CDR2 (germline): MNHEY, SMNVEV (reference sequence).

This chain links TRBV18 with TRBJ1-5; no firm D call. This CDR3 is 14 amino acids long. Germline values: CDR1 KGHSH, CDR2 LQKENI. Trimming took off 3 bases at V and 4 bases at J, with 10 bases between the two ends. DNA for the CDR3: TGTGCCAGCTCACCCAACGGCGGGAATCAGCCCCAGCATTTT. Encoded protein: CASSPNGGNQPQHF.

The rearrangement uses TRBV9 and TRBJ2-7, with TRBD2 matching 7 bases. V lost 4 bases to trimming and J lost 4 bases; unmatched junction nucleotides: 8. CDR3 length equals 14 residues. In germline, CDR1 is SGDLS, CDR2 YYNGEE. The CDR3 DNA sequence: TGTGCCAGCAGCCCACGGGGAGGGGCATACGAGCAGTACTTC. Its protein is CASSPRGGAYEQYF. The full variable domain, rest sourced from reference TRBV9 and TRBJ2-7, is DSGVTQTPKHLITATGQRVTLRCSPRSGDLSVYWYQQSLDQGLQFLIQYYNGEERAKGNILERFSAQQFPDLHSELNLSSLELGDSALYFCASSPRGGAYEQYFGPGTRLTVT.

There are a few counts of this clone. V and J are TRBV7-2 and TRBJ2-1; TRBD1 is a possible D gene (6 bases). The germline V and J ends were trimmed by 5 bases and 10 bases, with 15 bases remaining between them. CDR3 length: 13 amino acids. Germline loops: CDR1 SGHTA, CDR2 FQGNSA. The CDR3 DNA is TGTGCCAGCAGCCATTATATCGGGACAGAGCAGTTCTTC. As protein: CASSHYIGTEQFF.

The chain employs TRBV9 and TRBJ2-6; D is possibly TRBD1 (5 bases). With 0 bases removed from V and 0 bases from J, the gap between germline ends came to 13 bases. The CDR3 consists of 18 residues. Germline V lookup: CDR1 SGDLS, CDR2 YYNGEE. This CDR3 is CASSVVRGFLSGANVLTF. The CDR3 region has the DNA TGTGCCAGCAGCGTAGTAAGGGGATTCCTCTCTGGGGCCAACGTCCTGACTTTC.

The count of this clone is one. The rearrangement uses TRBV28 and TRBJ1-4, with D uncertain. CDR1 and CDR2 from the germline V gene are MDHEN and SYDVKM. CDR3 size: 15 residues. V lost 2 bases and J lost 7, with 14 bases in between. The CDR3 reads CASSLNGPGGEKLFF. In DNA form, the CDR3 reads TGTGCCAGCAGTTTAAACGGCCCAGGAGGTGAAAAACTGTTTTTT.

The rearrangement uses TRBV11-2 and TRBJ2-2; D is ambiguous. V was clipped by 4 bases and J by 9 bases, with 6 bases between them. The germline V gene encodes CDR1 SGHAT and CDR2 FQNNGV. The CDR3 has 11 amino acids. The DNA of the CDR3 is TGTGCCAGCAGCTCCCTTCGGGAGCTGTTTTTT. It codes for CASSSLRELFF.

This sequence joins TRBV27 and TRBJ2-4; TRBD1 agrees at 7 bases. Trimming removed 6 bases from V and 0 bases from J; junction bases left unmatched: 8. The CDR3 length is 16 residues. The germline V gene encodes CDR1 MNHEY and CDR2 SMNVEV (reference sequence). The CDR3 region is CASSCKGGLAKNIQYF. The CDR3 bases are TGTGCCAGCAGCTGTAAAGGGGGCCTAGCCAAAAACATTCAGTACTTC.

This clone was counted a few times. V gene TRBV30 combines with J gene TRBJ2-7, with TRBD1 as a possible D gene (6 bases). Germline loops: CDR1 GTSNPN, CDR2 SVGIG (reference sequence). The V end was cut by 1 base, the J end by 3 bases, with 10 bases between. This CDR3 comprises 13 residues. In DNA form, the CDR3 reads TGTGCCTGGAGTGGGGGGCAATACTACGAGCAGTACTTC. It specifies CAWSGGQYYEQYF. Filled out from reference TRBV30 and TRBJ2-7, the complete variable domain reads SQTIHQWPATLVQPVGSPLSLECTVEGTSNPNLYWYRQAAGRGLQLLFYSVGIGQISSEVPQNLSASRPQDRQFILSSKKLLLSDSGFYLCAWSGGQYYEQYFGPGTRLTVT.

This rearrangement joins TRBV5-4 to TRBJ2-3; weak D call: TRBD1 (5 bases). This CDR3 has 16 residues. V dropped 0 bases and J dropped 2 bases, with 13 bases sitting between them. The V gene's germline CDR1 is SGHNT and CDR2 YYREEE (reference sequence). The CDR3 loop is CASSLAVGRATDTQYF. CDR3 coding DNA: TGTGCCAGCAGCTTGGCGGTCGGCAGGGCCACAGATACGCAGTATTTT.

The CDR3 loop is CASSIGGTGVPQHF. In DNA form, the CDR3 reads TGTGCCAGTAGTATAGGCGGCACCGGAGTTCCCCAGCATTTT. The gene calls are TRBV19 and TRBJ1-5, with D uncertain. The CDR3 totals 14 residues. Germline V CDR1 and CDR2: LNHDA, SQIVND (reference sequence). Trimming left V 1 base short and J 10 bases short, with 14 bases between.

V usage is TRBV29-1 and J usage is TRBJ2-1, with TRBD1 identical over 8 bases. Germline CDR1 reads SQVTM; CDR2 reads ANQGSEA. This CDR3 has 16 amino acids. V shed 1 base, J shed 2 bases, and the junction held 7 bases outside the gene matches. Here the CDR3 DNA reads TGCAGCGTTGAAGGTATGGACAGGGCCACCTACAATGAGCAGTTCTTC. Amino acids: CSVEGMDRATYNEQFF.

This clone appeared a few times. The chain is built from TRBV19 and TRBJ1-5; TRBD1 agrees at 8 bases. The CDR3 covers 15 residues. The V and J ends lost 6 bases and 1 base, in that order; junction bases with no gene match: 5. Looked up from germline, CDR1 is LNHDA and CDR2 is SQIVND (reference sequence). CDR3 in amino acids: CASRTGGGSNQPQHF. The DNA of the CDR3 is TGTGCCAGTAGAACAGGGGGAGGGAGCAATCAGCCCCAGCATTTT. Full variable domain (missing parts from reference TRBV19 and TRBJ1-5): DGGITQSPKYLFRKEGQNVTLSCEQNLNHDAMYWYRQDPGQGLRLIYYSQIVNDFQKGDIAEGYSVSREKKESFPLTVTSAQKNPTAFYLCASRTGGGSNQPQHFGDGTRLSIL.